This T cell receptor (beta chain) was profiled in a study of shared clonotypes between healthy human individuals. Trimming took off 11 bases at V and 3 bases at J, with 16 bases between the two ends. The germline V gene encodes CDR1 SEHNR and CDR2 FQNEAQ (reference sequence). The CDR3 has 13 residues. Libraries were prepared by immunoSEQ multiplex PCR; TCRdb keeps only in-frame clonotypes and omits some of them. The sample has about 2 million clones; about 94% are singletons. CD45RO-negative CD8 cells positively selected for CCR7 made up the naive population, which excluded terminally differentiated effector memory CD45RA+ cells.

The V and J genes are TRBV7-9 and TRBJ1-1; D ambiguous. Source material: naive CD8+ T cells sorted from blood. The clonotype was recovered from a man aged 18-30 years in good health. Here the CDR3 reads CAGTLDGHTEAFF. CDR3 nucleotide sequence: TGTGCCGGAACACTGGACGGGCACACTGAAGCTTTCTTT. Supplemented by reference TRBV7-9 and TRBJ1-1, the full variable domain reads DTGVSQNPRHKITKRGQNVTFRCDPISEHNRLYWYRQTLGQGPEFLTYFQNEAQLEKSRLLSDRFSAERPKGSFSTLEIQRTEQGDSAMYLCAGTLDGHTEAFFGQGTRLTVV.